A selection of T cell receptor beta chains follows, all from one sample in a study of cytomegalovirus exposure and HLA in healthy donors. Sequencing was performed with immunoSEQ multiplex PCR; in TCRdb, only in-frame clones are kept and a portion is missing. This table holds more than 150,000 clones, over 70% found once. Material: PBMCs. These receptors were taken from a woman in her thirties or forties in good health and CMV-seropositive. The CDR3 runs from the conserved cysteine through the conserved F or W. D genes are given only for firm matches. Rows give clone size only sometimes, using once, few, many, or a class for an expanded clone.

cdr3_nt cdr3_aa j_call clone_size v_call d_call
TGTGCCAGCAGCTCCCTCCGCGAAGGAACTGGGGCCAATTCACCCCTCCACTTT CASSSLREGTGANSPLHF TRBJ1-6 few TRBV7-9 NA
TGTGCCAGCAGCCCAGGTTTCACTGGGGCCAACGGCCTGACTTTC CASSPGFTGANGLTF TRBJ2-6 NA TRBV7-8 NA
TGCGCCAGCAGCTTGGCCGGGGGGAATCAGCCCCAGCATTTT CASSLAGGNQPQHF TRBJ1-5 NA TRBV5-1 NA
TGTGCCTGGAGTGTATCGGGTAGCAATCAGCCCCAGCATTTT CAWSVSGSNQPQHF TRBJ1-5 NA TRBV30 NA
TGTGCCAGCAGTCACACCTACAATGAGCAGTTCTTC CASSHTYNEQFF TRBJ2-1 NA TRBV27 NA
TGTGCCTGGACAACATCTGGGGCCAACGGCCTGACTTTC CAWTTSGANGLTF TRBJ2-6 NA TRBV30 NA
TGTGCAAGTCGCTTTTATCATGAAAAACTGTTTTTT CASRFYHEKLFF TRBJ1-4 NA TRBV12-2 NA
TGTGCCACCAGCTGGACAGGGGCGTACACTGAAGCTTTCTTT CATSWTGAYTEAFF TRBJ1-1 NA TRBV15 TRBD1
TGTGCCAGCAGCCTCCAGGGGCAGGTACAAATCGGGGAGCTGTTTTTT CASSLQGQVQIGELFF TRBJ2-2 NA TRBV9 NA
TGTTCCAGCAGCTTATGGCAGGGAGGATTAGTAAACTATGGCTACACCTTC CSSSLWQGGLVNYGYTF TRBJ1-2 NA TRBV7-9 NA
TGTGCCAGCAGCTACTCGAATTACAATGAGCAGTTCTTC CASSYSNYNEQFF TRBJ2-1 NA TRBV7-3 NA
TGCGCCAGCAGCCAAAGGACAGGGGGCGCCGGCAGGGTCCAGTTCTTC CASSQRTGGAGRVQFF TRBJ2-1 NA TRBV4-3 TRBD1
TGTGCCAGCAGTCAAGGACAGGGGAGCAGAGGGGAGACCCAGTACTTC CASSQGQGSRGETQYF TRBJ2-5 NA TRBV25-1 TRBD1
TGTGCCAGCAGCGTAGCTGTTGCGGGGTACGATGAAAAACTGTTTTTT CASSVAVAGYDEKLFF TRBJ1-4 NA TRBV9 NA
TGTGCCAGCAGTGAGGTATCGGGGGGACAAGAGACCCAGTACTTC CASSEVSGGQETQYF TRBJ2-5 NA TRBV2 TRBD2
TGTGCCAGCAGCGATACCCCGGGGGTGGCTGAAGCTTTCTTT CASSDTPGVAEAFF TRBJ1-1 NA TRBV7-2 NA
TGTGCCAGCAGCTTAACGGGGGGGTCCGAGCAGTACTTC CASSLTGGSEQYF TRBJ2-7 NA TRBV7-3 TRBD2
TGTGCCTGGAGTTGGACCGGTTTAGCGGGGGTAGATACGCAGTATTTT CAWSWTGLAGVDTQYF TRBJ2-3 NA TRBV30 TRBD2
TGTGCCAGCAGTGAAGCCGGGGGATTTCAGCCCCAGCATTTT CASSEAGGFQPQHF TRBJ1-5 NA TRBV2 NA
TGTGCCAGCAGCGTAGCCCCTCTCGGGGACGAGCAGTACTTC CASSVAPLGDEQYF TRBJ2-7 NA TRBV9 NA
TGTGCCAGCAGTTCCCGGGGGGTTAACTATGGCTACACCTTC CASSSRGVNYGYTF TRBJ1-2 NA TRBV2 NA
TGTGCCAGCTCACCACCGGGACAGGGAGGGACAGATACGCAGTATTTT CASSPPGQGGTDTQYF TRBJ2-3 NA TRBV18 TRBD1
TGTGCCAGTAGTCTACTTATGACAGGGGAGGACAAAAACATTCAGTACTTC CASSLLMTGEDKNIQYF TRBJ2-4 once TRBV19 TRBD1
TGTGCTAGTGGTGCAGGACAGGGGATTTCACCCCTCCACTTT CASGAGQGISPLHF TRBJ1-6 NA TRBV12-5 TRBD1
TGTGCCAGCAGAAAGACAGGGGTGGTGGCAGATACGCAGTATTTT CASRKTGVVADTQYF TRBJ2-3 NA TRBV6-1 TRBD1
TGTGCCAGCAGCCAACTTCAGGGTCAGCGCGGCACTGAAGCTTTCTTT CASSQLQGQRGTEAFF TRBJ1-1 NA TRBV4-2 NA
TGTTCCAGCCAGGGGAACACTGAAGCTTTCTTT CSSQGNTEAFF TRBJ1-1 NA TRBV7-9 NA
TGTGCCAGCAGCCGACAGGGGGGGTTAAGTGAAAAACTGTTTTTT CASSRQGGLSEKLFF TRBJ1-4 once TRBV9 TRBD1
TGTGCTAGTGGTCTACGGGATTTAGCTTTCTTT CASGLRDLAFF TRBJ1-1 NA TRBV12-5 NA
TGCAGCGTTGAACTACGGGACAATGAGCAGTTCTTC CSVELRDNEQFF TRBJ2-1 NA TRBV29-1 NA
TGTGCCAGCAGTGGAGGACTAGCGGGGGCCTATATCTACGAGCAGTACTTC CASSGGLAGAYIYEQYF TRBJ2-7 NA TRBV28 TRBD2
TGTGCCAGCATTAAGAACCTACCCTACGAGCAGTACTTC CASIKNLPYEQYF TRBJ2-7 NA TRBV2 NA
TGCGCCAGCAGCCAAGAGGGGGCTGGGGGCTATGGCTACACCTTC CASSQEGAGGYGYTF TRBJ1-2 NA TRBV4-1 NA